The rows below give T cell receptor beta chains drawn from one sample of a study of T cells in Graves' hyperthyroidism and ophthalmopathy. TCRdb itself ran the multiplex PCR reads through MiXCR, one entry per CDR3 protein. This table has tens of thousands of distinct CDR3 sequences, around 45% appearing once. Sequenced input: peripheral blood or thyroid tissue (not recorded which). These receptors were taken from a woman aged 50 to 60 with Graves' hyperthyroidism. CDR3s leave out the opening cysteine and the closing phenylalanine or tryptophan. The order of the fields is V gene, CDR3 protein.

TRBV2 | ASSPSRATYEQY
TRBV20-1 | SARGEAGGYT
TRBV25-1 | ASLGWGTEAF
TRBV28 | ASSLWGEETQY
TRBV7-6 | ASSSLRDRGRRTQY
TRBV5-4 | ASSSHGQGEQPQH
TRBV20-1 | SAIDRGLGYNEQF
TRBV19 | ARNDLDRAYGYT
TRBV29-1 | QGGSGGETQY
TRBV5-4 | ASSQSGSQETQY
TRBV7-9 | ASSPDGHGELF
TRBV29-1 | SVEGPLTRADTQY
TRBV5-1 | ASSRNTGSEKLF
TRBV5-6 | ASSVGQAYEQY
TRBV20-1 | SASSPDPGSSYEQY
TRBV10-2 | ASRQGRPTSSYNSPLH
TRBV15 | ATSRDPSAGGADTQY
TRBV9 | ASSETVGQPQH
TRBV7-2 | ASSLGSVKTQY
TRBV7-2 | ASSFPGQGMNTEAF
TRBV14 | ASSRSSGNTGELF
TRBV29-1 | SVEDRNGNEQF
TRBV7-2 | ASGPYNSPLH
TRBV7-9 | ASSDWPGQQANYGYT
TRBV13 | ASSLGTTLTDTQY
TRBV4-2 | ASSHFGVKETQY
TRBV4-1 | ASSQDWGSPLH
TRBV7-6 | ASSPRWGDTEA
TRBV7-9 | ASNLSQETQY
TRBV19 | ASTPTDSLTYSNQPQH
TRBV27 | ASRVTGTVDQPQH
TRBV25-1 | ASRQGALYGYT
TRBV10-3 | AISEPVDNTEAF
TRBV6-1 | ASYPGQGSQPQH
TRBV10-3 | AISAQGMNTEAF
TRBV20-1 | SVQGEDRGNQPQH
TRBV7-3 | ASSLMGRGRGANVLT
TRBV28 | ASRTSSGFQETQY
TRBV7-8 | ASSRTGFQPQH
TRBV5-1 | ASSLGPGQSNQPQH